The next 8 T cell receptor beta chains were all read from a single sample in a study of metastatic and nonmetastatic thyroid tumors. TCRdb reprocessed the PCR reads using MiXCR. Among 24,000 or so clones listed, 11% were seen once. All patients were treatment-naive before thyroid surgery. The sample comprised blood. Every receptor here comes from a female donor with papillary thyroid cancer or a benign thyroid nodule (not recorded which). Some clones in this sample may be carry-over from other donors' samples.

This clone was seen at least ten times. Possible read error: a much larger clone is one base away. The CDR3 does not close with the conserved phenylalanine or tryptophan, likely indicating a read error. V gene TRBV6-2 or TRBV6-3 combines with J gene TRBJ1-1; 9 bases line up with TRBD1. This CDR3 comprises 16 residues. Germline V gene sequence: CDR1 MNHEY, CDR2 SVGEGT. The V and J ends lost 6 bases and 0 bases, in that order; junction bases with no gene match: 8. CDR3 bases: TGTGCCAGCAGGACAGGGGGGTTCCCCCTGAACACTGAAGCTTTCCTT. It yields the protein CASRTGGFPLNTEAFL.

In this sample, this clone turned up many times. The CDR3 loop is CASSSRYGETQYF. The CDR3 coding sequence is TGTGCCAGCAGCTCCCGGTACGGGGAGACCCAGTACTTC. The J gene is TRBJ2-5, the V gene TRBV7-3, with D unresolved. The CDR3 has 13 amino acids. Looked up from germline, CDR1 is SGHTA and CDR2 is FQGTGA. The V gene lost 4 bases and the J gene lost 5 bases, with 11 bases spanning the gap. Using reference TRBV7-3 and TRBJ2-5 for the parts outside the CDR3, the full variable domain is GAGVSQTPSNKVTEKGKYVELRCDPISGHTALYWYRQSLGQGPEFLIYFQGTGAADDSGLPNDRFFAVRPEGSVSTLKIQRTERGDSAVYLCASSSRYGETQYFGPGTRLLVL.

In its sample, this clone was seen a few times. The chain is built from TRBV5-2 and TRBJ2-1; the table names TRBD2, a call not compared with the DNA. TRBV5-2 is a known pseudogene. The CDR3 has 16 residues. The CDR3 region is CASNKGRGEARNEQFF. CDR3 DNA: TGTGCCAGCAACAAGGGGCGGGGGGAGGCCCGAAATGAGCAGTTCTTC.

In this sample, this clone turned up many times. V gene TRBV14 combines with J gene TRBJ2-7; 8 positions match TRBD2. The CDR3 loop spans 12 amino acids. The trim removed 3 bases at V and 6 bases at J, leaving 1 base unmatched. Germline CDR1 SGHDN, CDR2 FVKESK. The chain's CDR3 is CASSQTSAEQYF. For the CDR3, the DNA is TGTGCCAGCAGCCAGACTAGCGCCGAGCAGTACTTC.

This clone was seen many times. The genes are TRBV11-2 and TRBJ2-1; no clear D gene. V dropped 3 bases and J dropped 2 bases, with 11 bases sitting between them. The V gene's germline CDR1 is SGHAT and CDR2 FQNNGV. The length of the CDR3 is 15 residues. The CDR3 coding sequence is TGTGCCAGCAGCTTTGGGTCGGGTACCTACAATGAGCAGTTCTTC. The encoded protein is CASSFGSGTYNEQFF.

This clone was observed many times. V is TRBV10-3 and J is TRBJ2-5; D is perhaps TRBD2 (6 bases). Germline V gene sequence: CDR1 ENHRY, CDR2 SYGVKD. V shed 8 bases and J shed 7 bases, with 26 bases lying between them. The CDR3 sequence is 16 residues long. The CDR3 region is CAISEGISVRGVTQYF. DNA of the CDR3: TGTGCCATCTCGGAGGGGATAAGTGTTAGGGGAGTGACCCAGTACTTC.

This clone was counted ten times or more. J is TRBJ2-7 and V is TRBV11-2, with a tentative D call TRBD2 (5 bases). V shed 4 bases and J shed 4 bases, with 14 bases lying between them. The CDR3 has 14 residues. Germline V lookup: CDR1 SGHAT, CDR2 FQNNGV. The CDR3 region is CASSSGVINYEQYF. The CDR3 DNA sequence: TGTGCCAGCAGCTCCGGGGTTATAAATTACGAGCAGTACTTC.

This clone was seen repeatedly, ten times or more. This chain uses TRBV10-1 with TRBJ2-5; TRBD2 matches 9 bases. This CDR3 is built from 19 residues. The V segment lost 0 bases and the J segment 4 bases; nucleotides outside the gene matches: 15. The germline gives CDR1 WNHNN, CDR2 SYGVQD (reference sequence). CDR3 loop: CASSESTVDSGSIGETQYF. Here the CDR3 DNA reads TGCGCCAGCAGTGAGTCGACAGTTGATAGCGGGAGTATCGGAGAGACCCAGTACTTC.